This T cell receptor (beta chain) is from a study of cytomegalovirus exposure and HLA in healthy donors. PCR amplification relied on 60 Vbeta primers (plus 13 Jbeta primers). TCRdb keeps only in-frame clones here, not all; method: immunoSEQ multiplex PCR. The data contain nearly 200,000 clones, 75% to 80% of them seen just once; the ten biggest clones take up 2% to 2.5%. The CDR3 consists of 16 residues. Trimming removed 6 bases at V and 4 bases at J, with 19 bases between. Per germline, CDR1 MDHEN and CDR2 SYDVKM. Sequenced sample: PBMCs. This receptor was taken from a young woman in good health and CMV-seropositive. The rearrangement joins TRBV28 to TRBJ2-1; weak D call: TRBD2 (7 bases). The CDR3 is CASSRRLGGGYNEQFF. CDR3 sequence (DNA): TGTGCCAGCAGCCGAAGATTAGGGGGGGGATACAATGAGCAGTTCTTC. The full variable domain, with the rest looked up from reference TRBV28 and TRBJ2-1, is DVKVTQSSRYLVKRTGEKVFLECVQDMDHENMFWYRQDPGLGLRLIYFSYDVKMKEKGDIPEGYSVSREKKERFSLILESASTNQTSMYLCASSRRLGGGYNEQFFGPGTRLTVL.